This T cell receptor (beta chain) derives from a study of early T cells in non-severe SARS-CoV-2 infection. Whole-study context: Chains were unpaired, as sequencing was done on bulk RNA from unsorted whole blood.

Each single cDNA molecule received a unique molecular identifier. MiXCR, applied by TCRdb to the 5' RACE reads, yields one record per CDR3 protein. The sample has about 70,000 distinct CDR3 sequences, around 10% seen once. Whole-study results and caveats: VDJdb matching favored anti-spike CD8 responses, missing private and CD4 specificities.

This clonotype was seen repeatedly, ten times or more. Its target is not known. Germline assignment: CDR1 SSHAT and CDR2 FNYEAQ (reference sequence). The ends were cut back, 11 bases at V and 1 base at J, with 20 bases in the middle. The CDR3 runs to 15 residues. The rearrangement joins TRBV7-7 to TRBJ1-1, with unresolved D. Sequenced here: whole blood, sampled at baseline. The clonotype originates from an adult who was a healthcare worker with PCR-confirmed SARS-CoV-2 infection or an uninfected control (not recorded which). The donor label of this sample is uncertain. CDR3: CAVFPAGFENTEAFF. CDR3 coding DNA: TGTGCCGTATTCCCAGCGGGGTTTGAGAACACTGAAGCTTTCTTT.